The present entry profiles one T cell receptor (beta chain) with its context. The time point was: recipient sample about 28 days before transplant, after cytoreduction. From germline, CDR1 is MNHEY and CDR2 SVGAGI. The V gene lost 7 bases and the J gene lost 1 base, with 16 bases spanning the gap. The CDR3 totals 15 residues. Method: immunoSEQ multiplex PCR; TCRdb's copy keeps in-frame clones and lacks some. The sample yields about 76,000 clones, about 96% seen once. The data derive from a study of T cell clonotyping in hematopoietic cell transplantation. The rearrangement uses TRBV6-5 and TRBJ1-2; D is unresolved. The source of this sequence is a woman aged 50 to 60 with acute myeloid leukemia. Some clones in this sample may be carry-over from other donors' samples. The sample here was peripheral blood mononuclear cells, taken before stem cell transplant. This CDR3 is CASTPIRKLNYGYTF. The CDR3 coding sequence is TGTGCCAGCACCCCTATACGCAAGCTTAACTATGGCTACACCTTC.